This T cell receptor beta chain stems from a study of T cells in Graves' hyperthyroidism and ophthalmopathy. Findings and caveats of the study: In simple terms, a model built on 13 V-J features told ophthalmopathy apart from stable hyperthyroidism.

Hyperthyroidism was newly diagnosed in patients aged 18 to 65 (duration under 2 months). This CDR3 region has 16 residues. V dropped 0 bases and J dropped 0 bases, with 11 bases sitting between them. Germline V gene sequence: CDR1 SEHNR, CDR2 FQNEAQ (reference sequence). This clonotype was seen a handful of times. Antigen specificity is unknown. Amplification targeted TCR beta CDR3 regions from RNA transcripts. HTBI primers drove first-round RT-PCR of the TCR CDR3. TCRdb independently ran MiXCR on the multiplex PCR reads; one entry per CDR3 protein. The sample includes 600,000 to 850,000 distinct CDR3 sequences, 18% of them seen just once.

The source material was blood. V and J are TRBV7-9 and TRBJ1-2; no firm D call. This sequence originates from a woman between 45 and 65 years old with Graves' hyperthyroidism that later progressed to Graves' ophthalmopathy. CDR3 DNA sequence: TGTGCCAGCAGCTTAGCGGGCACTCGAGCTAACTATGGCTACACCTTC. It encodes CASSLAGTRANYGYTF. Based on the CDR3 plus reference TRBV7-9 and TRBJ1-2, the full variable domain is DTGVSQNPRHKITKRGQNVTFRCDPISEHNRLYWYRQTLGQGPEFLTYFQNEAQLEKSRLLSDRFSAERPKGSFSTLEIQRTEQGDSAMYLCASSLAGTRANYGYTFGSGTRLTVV.